The T cell receptor beta chain described here comes from a study of identical twins. Study results and limitations: It was possible that invariant MAIT and iNKT cells partly confounded the zero-insertion analyses.

Template switching added a universal primer site; cDNA carried unique molecular identifiers. TCRdb fed the 5' RACE reads into MiXCR, producing one record per CDR3 protein. The table has 1,800,000 or so distinct CDR3 sequences, 32% seen once. There are a few counts of this clonotype. The target antigen is unknown. From germline, CDR1 is MDHEN and CDR2 SYDVKM. V shed 1 base and J shed 5 bases, with 17 bases lying between them. This CDR3 has 16 amino acids. The chain carries TRBV28 and TRBJ1-2, with a possible D match to TRBD1 (5 bases). The material sequenced was cord blood. The sequence came from a newborn girl in good health. Here the CDR3 reads CASSLYATALPYGYTF. CDR3 DNA sequence: TGTGCCAGCAGTTTATATGCGACAGCCTTACCGTATGGCTACACCTTC.